The clone carrying this T cell receptor (beta chain) was observed a few times. These data are taken from a study of cytomegalovirus exposure and HLA in healthy donors. Study at large: Inside one of the first data releases sat roughly 80 million unique TCRs taken from HLA-typed donors.

This CDR3 is built from 14 residues. Per the germline V gene, CDR1 is SNHLY and CDR2 is FYNNEI. The V end was cut by 2 bases, the J end by 5 bases, with 10 bases between. The study ran its PCR with 60 Vbeta and 13 Jbeta primers. Produced via immunoSEQ multiplex PCR; TCRdb's table is partial and in-frame only. The sample contains some 130,000 clones, approximately 79% of which appear only once. The material sequenced was PBMCs. The V gene is TRBV2, the J gene TRBJ1-3; D is unresolved. The receptor's source is a man younger than 35 in good health and CMV-seronegative. CDR3 DNA sequence: TGTGCCAGCAGTGAACCGTCTTCTAGAAACACCATATATTTT. Protein: CASSEPSSRNTIYF.